A single sample is the source of the 23 T cell receptor beta chains below, sequenced in a study of shared clonotypes between healthy human individuals. Data came from immunoSEQ multiplex PCR; TCRdb stores just in-frame clones and leaves some out. Of approximately 95,000 clones in the sample, roughly two thirds were seen once. The specimen sequenced was memory CD8+ T cells sorted from blood. The subset was: CD45RO+ cells pooled with CCR7-negative TemRA cells. The receptors come from a young man in good health.

The gene calls are TRBV6-1 and TRBJ2-5; a possible D gene is TRBD2 (7 bases). Trimming took 7 bases from V and 7 from J, leaving 16 bases between them. This CDR3 region has 13 residues. Germline-derived CDR1 and CDR2 are MNHNS and SASEGT. The CDR3 protein is CASKSGGLGTQYF. The CDR3 DNA follows: TGTGCCAGCAAATCCGGGGGGCTCGGGACCCAGTACTTC.

This clone appeared a single time. The gene calls are TRBV11-2 and TRBJ2-3; D not certain. The V gene lost 5 bases and the J gene lost 1 base, with 16 bases spanning the gap. Germline-derived CDR1 and CDR2 are SGHAT and FQNNGV. The CDR3 has 16 residues. Here the CDR3 DNA reads TGTGCCAGCAGCGTGGGCAAGACATCCGGCACAGATACGCAGTATTTT. Encoded protein: CASSVGKTSGTDTQYF.

The CDR3 bases are TGTGCCAGCAGCGCGTGGGGAGCCGGTACCACTGAAGCTTTCTTT. Translating it yields CASSAWGAGTTEAFF. The chain carries TRBV7-3 and TRBJ1-1; D gene ambiguous. The V end was cut by 5 bases, the J end by 4 bases, with 17 bases between. The CDR3 loop spans 15 amino acids. In germline, CDR1 is SGHTA, CDR2 FQGTGA.

With respect to this clone: Germline is not matched at one junction end, which may reflect a read error. The chain has TRBV10-3 and TRBJ2-7; TRBD2 might be the D (7 bases). The CDR3 extends over 13 amino acids. CDR1 ENHRY and CDR2 SYGVKD come from the germline V gene. The CDR3 loop reads CASSYTGGNEQYF. CDR3 nucleotides: TGTGCCAGCAGTTACACGGGGGGCAACGAGCAGTACTTC.

The genes are TRBV19 and TRBJ2-7; 9 bases line up with TRBD2. The length of the CDR3 is 15 residues. The germline gives CDR1 LNHDA, CDR2 SQIVND (reference sequence). V was clipped by 4 bases and J by 2 bases; unmatched bases: 6. Here the CDR3 reads CASSNSGSGTYEQYF. Here the CDR3 DNA reads TGTGCCAGTAGTAATAGCGGGAGTGGCACCTACGAGCAGTACTTC.

In DNA form, the CDR3 reads TGTGCCAGCAGTTACGTAGGCGACCCTAATGAGCAGTTCTTC. Translated, it gives CASSYVGDPNEQFF. The rearrangement links TRBV6-6 to TRBJ2-1; D ambiguous. This CDR3 has 14 residues. V was trimmed by 2 bases and J by 7 bases, leaving 12 bases between them. Looked up from germline, CDR1 is MNHNY and CDR2 is SVGAGI (reference sequence).

In its sample, this clone was seen a few times. This chain uses TRBV19 with TRBJ2-2; perhaps TRBD2 as D (5 bases). The CDR3 extends over 14 amino acids. V was cut by 8 bases and J by 0 bases, with 10 bases left in between. Per germline, CDR1 LNHDA and CDR2 SQIVND (reference sequence). The CDR3, as DNA: TGTGCCAGTCGAGAGGGAACGAACACCGGGGAGCTGTTTTTT. Translation gives CASREGTNTGELFF.

The chain recombines TRBV5-1 with TRBJ2-3; D tentatively fits TRBD1 or TRBD2 (6 bases each). The CDR3 is made up of 13 amino acids. Looked up from germline, CDR1 is SGHRS and CDR2 is YFSETQ. V was trimmed by 5 bases and J by 4 bases, leaving 11 bases between them. CDR3 sequence: CASSIGGPDTQYF. The DNA for the CDR3 is TGCGCCAGCAGTATTGGGGGGCCAGATACGCAGTATTTT.

This chain links TRBV7-2 with TRBJ2-7; 16 positions agree with TRBD2. CDR1 and CDR2 from the germline V gene are SGHTA and FQGNSA. CDR3 size: 14 residues. J was trimmed by 12 bases and V by 5 bases; bases with no gene match: 7. CDR3 loop: CASSRAGTSGRGYF. As DNA, the CDR3 is TGTGCCAGCAGCCGGGCGGGGACTAGCGGGAGGGGGTACTTC.

CDR3 amino acids: CASSAGTGNEQFF. As DNA, the CDR3 is TGTGCCAGCAGCGCGGGAACTGGGAATGAGCAGTTCTTC. The chain uses TRBV2 and TRBJ2-1, with TRBD2 as a possible D gene (6 bases). Trimming removed 6 bases from V and 7 bases from J, with 13 bases in between. The germline V gene has CDR1 SNHLY and CDR2 FYNNEI. The CDR3 sequence is 13 residues long.

The chain has TRBV5-4 and TRBJ1-2; D uncertain. The V gene's germline CDR1 is SGHNT and CDR2 YYREEE (reference sequence). Trimming removed 4 bases at V and 4 bases at J, with 17 bases between. The CDR3 spans 15 residues. The CDR3 region has the DNA TGTGCCAGCAGCGGCCCCTTCCGGGAGCCCTATGGCTACACCTTC. Encoded protein: CASSGPFREPYGYTF.

The V call is TRBV6-1, the J call TRBJ1-3; D gene unclear. The CDR3 contains 18 residues. CDR1 and CDR2 from the germline V gene are MNHNS and SASEGT. The V end was cut by 1 base, the J end by 2 bases, with 18 bases between. The CDR3 region is CASSEVDIDQEPGNTIYF. The CDR3 bases are TGTGCCAGCAGTGAAGTAGATATTGATCAGGAACCTGGAAACACCATATATTTT.

The chain employs TRBV9 and TRBJ2-1, with 9 bases aligning to TRBD1. The trim removed 4 bases at V and 4 bases at J, leaving 3 bases unmatched. This CDR3 has 14 residues. Germline assignment: CDR1 SGDLS and CDR2 YYNGEE. The CDR3 nucleotides are TGTGCCAGCAGCCGGGACAGGGCGTACAATGAGCAGTTCTTC. Protein sequence: CASSRDRAYNEQFF.

This rearrangement joins TRBV6-1 to TRBJ1-3, with D possibly TRBD1 on 5 matching bases. The CDR3 length is 15 residues. Germline V CDR1 and CDR2: MNHNS, SASEGT. V was cut by 4 bases and J by 0 bases, with 10 bases left in between. The CDR3 reads CASSGPQGSGNTIYF. CDR3 nucleotides: TGTGCCAGCAGTGGACCGCAGGGCTCTGGAAACACCATATATTTT.

The V call is TRBV19, the J call TRBJ2-7; TRBD2 might be the D (7 bases). Germline lookup yields CDR1 LNHDA and CDR2 SQIVND (reference sequence). V dropped 6 bases and J dropped 6 bases, with 24 bases sitting between them. The CDR3 sequence is 16 residues long. The CDR3 is CASSSPMGGTSGEQYF. The DNA of the CDR3 is TGTGCCAGTAGCAGCCCGATGGGGGGGACATCCGGCGAGCAGTACTTC.

The chain joins TRBV6-6 to TRBJ2-1; 7 nucleotides agree with TRBD1. V lost 4 bases, J lost 3 bases, and 6 bases stayed unmatched. The CDR3 contains 15 residues. Germline V CDR1 and CDR2: MNHNY, SVGAGI (reference sequence). The CDR3 reads CASSSHWTGYNEQFF. The CDR3 DNA sequence: TGTGCCAGCAGTTCCCATTGGACAGGCTACAATGAGCAGTTCTTC.

The CDR3 region has the DNA TGTGCCAGCAGTCTTAACCGGGACACCATATATTTT. Protein sequence: CASSLNRDTIYF. This rearrangement joins TRBV14 to TRBJ1-3; D is undetermined. V was cut by 6 bases and J by 8 bases, with 11 bases left in between. This CDR3 region has 12 residues. CDR1 is SGHDN, CDR2 FVKESK, per germline.

This chain links TRBV6-1 with TRBJ2-2; 10 bases align to TRBD2. From germline, CDR1 is MNHNS and CDR2 SASEGT. The CDR3 has 17 amino acids. J was trimmed by 1 base and V by 3 bases; bases with no gene match: 5. CDR3 sequence: CASSDWLAGVNTGELFF. The CDR3, as DNA: TGTGCCAGCAGTGACTGGCTAGCGGGAGTGAACACCGGGGAGCTGTTTTTT.

The chain employs TRBV7-8 and TRBJ2-3, with 8 bases that match TRBD2. The germline V gene encodes CDR1 SGHVS and CDR2 FQNEAQ. The CDR3 is 15 amino acids. V lost 4 bases to trimming and J lost 4 bases; unmatched junction nucleotides: 7. The CDR3: CASSSRGGSADTQYF. The CDR3 DNA sequence: TGTGCCAGCAGCTCTCGGGGGGGCTCGGCAGATACGCAGTATTTT.

The rearrangement uses TRBV7-9 and TRBJ2-1, with D possibly matching TRBD1 (6 bases). Germline V lookup: CDR1 SEHNR, CDR2 FQNEAQ (reference sequence). Trimming pared 3 bases from V and 8 bases from J, leaving 8 bases between. The CDR3 is 12 amino acids. The CDR3 reads CASSFRGDEQFF. The DNA of the CDR3 is TGTGCCAGCAGCTTCAGGGGCGATGAGCAGTTCTTC.

The rearrangement uses TRBV5-1 and TRBJ2-6; 8 positions match TRBD1. Trimming at V came to 4 bases and at J to 2 bases, leaving 2 bases not matched to a gene. Germline values: CDR1 SGHRS, CDR2 YFSETQ. CDR3 length: 15 residues. The CDR3, as DNA: TGCGCCAGCAGCCGGACAGGGACTGGGGCCAACGTCCTGACTTTC. Its translation is CASSRTGTGANVLTF.

The J gene is TRBJ2-2, the V gene TRBV7-3; a weak D match, TRBD2 (6 bases). Trimming cost V 4 bases and J 6 bases, with 15 bases left between them. The germline CDR1 and CDR2 sequences are SGHTA and FQGTGA. The CDR3 length is 15 residues. CDR3 sequence reads: CASSSEGGTSGELFF. The CDR3 region has the DNA TGTGCCAGCAGCTCGGAGGGCGGGACTTCCGGGGAGCTGTTTTTT.

The rearrangement uses TRBV19 and TRBJ2-1; D is undetermined. With 1 base removed from V and 2 bases from J, the gap between germline ends came to 18 bases. The V gene's germline CDR1 is LNHDA and CDR2 SQIVND (reference sequence). The CDR3 contains 18 residues. CDR3 amino acids: CASSIGGSEYNPYNEQFF. CDR3 nucleotides: TGTGCCAGTAGTATAGGAGGCTCGGAGTATAATCCCTACAATGAGCAGTTCTTC.